These T cell receptor beta chains were read from a single sample in a study of T cell responses to AZD1222 COVID-19 vaccine. Sequencing was performed with immunoSEQ multiplex PCR; in TCRdb, only in-frame clones are kept and a portion is missing. Seen here are some 180,000 clones, over 80% observed once, and the top ten hold about 6.1%. The material was peripheral blood, obtained on day 0 of AZD1222 vaccination. The source is an adult in good health. Both conserved end residues are part of each CDR3. The D gene is left open where the match is weak. Not all rows give a size; the values are once, few, many and, for expanded clones, a class.

NA	14	NA	TRBV7-2	TRBJ1-5	TGTGCCAGCAGCCCCTGGAGGGGGAATCAGCCCCAGCATTTT	CASSPWRGNQPQHF
NA	16	NA	TRBV24-1	TRBJ1-5	TGTGCCACCAGTGATTTGGGAAGCCAGGATAATCAGCCCCAGCATTTT	CATSDLGSQDNQPQHF
once	16	TRBD2	TRBV27	TRBJ2-1	TGTGCCAGCAGTCCCGATTCTGTGCGGGAGTACAATGAGCAGTTCTTC	CASSPDSVREYNEQFF
NA	17	TRBD1	TRBV4-2	TRBJ2-1	TGTGCCAGCAGCTACGGGAGTGGGGGACAGGCCTACAATGAGCAGTTCTTC	CASSYGSGGQAYNEQFF
NA	17	NA	TRBV4-1	TRBJ2-2	TGCGCCAGCAGCCAAGATTGGGGGTCAGGGGAATATGGGGAGCTGTTTTTT	CASSQDWGSGEYGELFF
NA	14	TRBD1	TRBV28	TRBJ2-1	TGTGCCAGCATTACAGGGGGCGCTTACAATGAGCAGTTCTTC	CASITGGAYNEQFF
NA	13	NA	TRBV6-5	TRBJ1-4	TGTGCCAGCAAACGGGACTTAAATGAAAAACTGTTTTTT	CASKRDLNEKLFF
few	16	TRBD1	TRBV5-1	TRBJ1-4	TGCGCCAGTCCCCAGGACAGGGTCGCAACTAATGAAAAACTGTTTTTT	CASPQDRVATNEKLFF
NA	13	TRBD1	TRBV28	TRBJ2-7	TGTGCCAGCAGTTCGGGACAGGGGGACGAGCAGTACTTC	CASSSGQGDEQYF
NA	15	TRBD1	TRBV7-2	TRBJ1-5	TGTGCCAGCAGCTTAACGAGGGACAGCGGGCAGCCCCAGCATTTT	CASSLTRDSGQPQHF
NA	13	NA	TRBV6-2/TRBV6-3	TRBJ1-2	TGTGCCAGCAGTTTGAGGGCCTACTATGGCTACACCTTC	CASSLRAYYGYTF
once	16	NA	TRBV7-5	TRBJ1-1	TGTGCCAGATTCGCTGCTCCGGGCCCCCGGGGGACTGAAGCTTTCTTT	CARFAAPGPRGTEAFF
NA	15	NA	TRBV14	TRBJ2-7	TGTGCCAGCAGCCAACGATCCTGGAGTACCTACGAGCAGTACTTC	CASSQRSWSTYEQYF
NA	14	NA	TRBV19	TRBJ1-5	TGTGCCAGTAGTTGGGGGCAGGGGAGTCAGCCCCAGCATTTT	CASSWGQGSQPQHF
NA	13	NA	TRBV12-3/TRBV12-4	TRBJ1-1	TGTGCCAGCAGTTTTCAGCGGAACACTGAAGCTTTCTTT	CASSFQRNTEAFF
NA	15	NA	TRBV15	TRBJ2-5	TGTGCCACCAGCAGAGTCAAGTCTAGCTGGGAGACCCAGTACTTC	CATSRVKSSWETQYF
once	16	NA	TRBV6-6	TRBJ1-5	TGTGCCAGCAGACCCAGGGAAGGGGCTAGCAATCAGCCCCAGCATTTT	CASRPREGASNQPQHF
NA	17	TRBD2	TRBV18	TRBJ2-2	TGTGCCAGCTCACCCGGGACTAGCGGAGCGAACACCGGGGAGCTGTTTTTT	CASSPGTSGANTGELFF
NA	14	NA	TRBV27	TRBJ2-5	TGTGCCAGCAGTTCGATAACCTTCTCAGAGACCCAGTACTTC	CASSSITFSETQYF
NA	13	TRBD1	TRBV3-1/TRBV3-2	TRBJ2-1	TGTGCCAGCGGAACAGGGGGCGGGGGCGAGCAGTTCTTC	CASGTGGGGEQFF
NA	14	TRBD1	TRBV5-1	TRBJ2-2	TGCGCCAGCAGGGGACAGTCGAACACCGGGGAGCTGTTTTTT	CASRGQSNTGELFF
NA	12	NA	TRBV7-9	TRBJ2-1	TGTGCCAGCAGCTTAACTGGAGATGAGCAGTTCTTC	CASSLTGDEQFF
NA	15	NA	TRBV7-2	TRBJ1-1	TGTGCCAGCAGCTTAGTGGGACAACCTAGCACTGAAGCTTTCTTT	CASSLVGQPSTEAFF
NA	17	TRBD1	TRBV9	TRBJ1-1	TGTGCCAGCAGCGTAGGATTGAGGGTGGGACAGACCACTGAAGCTTTCTTT	CASSVGLRVGQTTEAFF
once	15	NA	TRBV11-3	TRBJ2-5	TGTGCCAGCAGCTTAGGTGCGGGCGTCCAAGAGACCCAGTACTTC	CASSLGAGVQETQYF